This TCR beta chain stems from a study of blood T cell repertoires in COVID-19. Study context: Samples of COVID-19 (acute and convalescent) were obtained from the United States, Italy and Spain. The analysed material was cDNA or gDNA that came from T cells, B-cell-depleted T cells, or PBMCs.

As processed by the authors: Scientists estimated how many nucleated cells there were by amplifying reference gene primers. Measured with immunoSEQ multiplex PCR; TCRdb has only the in-frame clones, and not every one. For V, J and clone size, that table is used; D and trimming come from the DNA. The sample has roughly 63,000 clones; roughly 88% are singletons. The V segment lost 6 bases and the J segment 5 bases; nucleotides outside the gene matches: 12. The CDR3 contains 17 residues. The TCR sequence derives from a human donor in a cohort sampled during active COVID-19. Specimen: peripheral blood. The chain has TRBV6-7 and TRBJ2-5, with 13 bases identical to TRBD2. TRBV6-7 is filed as an ORF, its function uncertain. The CDR3 here is CASSHRVGTSGVETQYF. Here the CDR3 DNA reads TGTGCCAGCAGCCACCGGGTTGGGACTAGCGGGGTCGAGACCCAGTACTTC.